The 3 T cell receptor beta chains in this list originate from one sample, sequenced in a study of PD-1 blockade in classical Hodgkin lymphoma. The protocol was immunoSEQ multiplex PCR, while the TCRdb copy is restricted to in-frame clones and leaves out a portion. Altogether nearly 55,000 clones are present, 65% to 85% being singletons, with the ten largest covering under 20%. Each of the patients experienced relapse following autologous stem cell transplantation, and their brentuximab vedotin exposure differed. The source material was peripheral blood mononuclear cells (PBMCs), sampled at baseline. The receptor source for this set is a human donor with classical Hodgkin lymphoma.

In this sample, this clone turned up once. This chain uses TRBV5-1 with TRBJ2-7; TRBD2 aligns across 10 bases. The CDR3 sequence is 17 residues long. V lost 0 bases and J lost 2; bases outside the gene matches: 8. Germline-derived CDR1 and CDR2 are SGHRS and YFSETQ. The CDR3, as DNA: TGCGCCAGCAGCTTGGCCCCCCCTAGCGGGAGCCCCTACGAGCAGTACTTC. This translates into CASSLAPPSGSPYEQYF.

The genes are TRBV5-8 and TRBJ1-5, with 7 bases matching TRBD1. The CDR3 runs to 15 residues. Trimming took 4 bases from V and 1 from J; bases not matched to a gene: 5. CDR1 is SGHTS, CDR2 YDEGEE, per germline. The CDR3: CASSGTAMSNQPQHF. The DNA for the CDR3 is TGTGCCAGCAGCGGGACAGCCATGAGCAATCAGCCCCAGCATTTT. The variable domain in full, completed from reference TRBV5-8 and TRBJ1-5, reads EAGVTQSPTHLIKTRGQQATLRCSPISGHTSVYWYQQALGLGLQFLLWYDEGEERNRGNFPPRFSGRQFPNYSSELNVNALELEDSALYLCASSGTAMSNQPQHFGDGTRLSIL.

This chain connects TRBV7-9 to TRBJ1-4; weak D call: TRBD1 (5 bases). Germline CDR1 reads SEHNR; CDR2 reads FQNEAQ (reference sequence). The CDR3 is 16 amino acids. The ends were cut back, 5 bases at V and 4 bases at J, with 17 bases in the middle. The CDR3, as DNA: TGTGCCAGCAGCCTACTCCAGGGTCTGGGTAATGAAAAACTGTTTTTT. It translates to CASSLLQGLGNEKLFF. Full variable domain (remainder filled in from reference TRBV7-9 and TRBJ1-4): DTGVSQNPRHKITKRGQNVTFRCDPISEHNRLYWYRQTLGQGPEFLTYFQNEAQLEKSRLLSDRFSAERPKGSFSTLEIQRTEQGDSAMYLCASSLLQGLGNEKLFFGSGTQLSVL.